This T cell receptor (beta chain) originates from a study of blood T cell repertoires in COVID-19. On the study more broadly: There were acute and convalescent COVID-19 samples, and they came from the United States, Italy and Spain. PBMCs, B-cell-depleted T cells, or T cells provided the cDNA or gDNA that made up the material.

Per the original data handling: Reference gene primers were amplified, and this amplification served to estimate nucleated cell counts. Clones were sequenced by immunoSEQ multiplex PCR, and TCRdb holds only the in-frame ones, with some missing. For V, J and clone size, that table is used; D and trimming come from the DNA. This table has 150,000 or so clones, under 90% appearing once. CDR1 is MNHEY, CDR2 SVGAGI, per germline. The trim removed 10 bases at V and 5 bases at J, leaving 9 bases unmatched. The CDR3 is 14 residues long. The rearrangement uses TRBV6-5 and TRBJ2-1; TRBD1 matches at 9 bases. The specimen was peripheral blood. The sequence came from a human donor in a cohort sampled during active COVID-19. As DNA, the CDR3 is TGTGCCACCACCCTGGACAGGGGACACAATGAGCAGTTCTTC. It yields the protein CATTLDRGHNEQFF.